This note documents a single TCR beta chain sequence. Its target is not known. This sample stems from a study of radiotherapy plus CTLA-4 blockade in lung cancer. Overall study results and limits: Researchers report tumor-derived TCR clones expanding in blood after radiotherapy plus ipilimumab.

TCRdb's table, derived via immunoSEQ multiplex PCR, lists solely in-frame clones and lacks some. Seen here are some 46,000 clones, around 86% observed once, and the top ten hold 3% to 4%. From germline, CDR1 is SGDLS and CDR2 YYNGEE. The CDR3 is 15 amino acids. Trimming cost V 0 bases and J 7 bases; bases outside gene matches: 0. The sequence was obtained from a human donor with non-small cell lung cancer who had stable disease on radiotherapy plus ipilimumab. Sequenced material: peripheral blood, taken from a patient treated with radiotherapy plus ipilimumab. The rearrangement joins TRBV9 to TRBJ2-1, with TRBD2 identical over 14 bases. The DNA of the CDR3 is TGTGCCAGCAGCGTAGGGACTAGCGGGGGGAATGAGCAGTTCTTC. It specifies CASSVGTSGGNEQFF.